This passage covers 8 T cell receptor beta chains from one sample sequenced in a study of blood T cell repertoires in COVID-19. TCRdb's table, derived via immunoSEQ multiplex PCR, lists solely in-frame clones and lacks some. The repertoire holds around 100,000 clones, with roughly 87% as singletons. The specimen was peripheral blood. These receptors were taken from a man aged 25-40 years in a cohort sampled during active COVID-19.

The chain combines TRBV6-7 with TRBJ2-7; D may be TRBD2 (5 bases). TRBV6-7 is annotated as an ORF whose role is uncertain. The CDR3 is 8 residues long. The CDR3 spells CVGGEQYF. CDR3 sequence (DNA): TGTGTAGGAGGCGAGCAGTACTTC.

V gene TRBV10-3 combines with J gene TRBJ2-7, with 7 bases that match TRBD2. Germline CDR1 is ENHRY and CDR2 is SYGVKD. The CDR3 has 14 amino acids. J gave up 2 bases and V 2 bases, and 3 bases lay outside the gene matches. The CDR3 DNA sequence: TGTGCCATCAGTGAGCCGGGGGGTCCCTACGAGCAGTACTTC. Amino acids: CAISEPGGPYEQYF.

The rearrangement links TRBV27 to TRBJ2-1; 8 bases align to TRBD2. This CDR3 contains 17 residues. J was trimmed by 6 bases and V by 2 bases; bases with no gene match: 12. Germline V CDR1 and CDR2: MNHEY, SMNVEV (reference sequence). In DNA, the CDR3 is TGTGCCAGCAGTTTAAAGGGGCGGGGGGCTATCTCCAATGAGCAGTTCTTC. This encodes CASSLKGRGAISNEQFF.

CDR3 nucleotide sequence: TGTGCCAGCAGTTCCGGGACTAGCGGGGGCTCATCCTACGAGCAGTACTTC. This gives the protein CASSSGTSGGSSYEQYF. The chain links TRBV28 to TRBJ2-7, with 14 bases identical to TRBD2. V shed 4 bases and J 1 base; nucleotides not matched to a gene: 6. Per germline, CDR1 MDHEN and CDR2 SYDVKM. The CDR3 is 17 amino acids. The full variable domain, with the rest looked up from reference TRBV28 and TRBJ2-7, is DVKVTQSSRYLVKRTGEKVFLECVQDMDHENMFWYRQDPGLGLRLIYFSYDVKMKEKGDIPEGYSVSREKKERFSLILESASTNQTSMYLCASSSGTSGGSSYEQYFGPGTRLTVT.

The chain has TRBV4-1 and TRBJ2-1; 9 bases are shared with TRBD2. Per germline, CDR1 MGHRA and CDR2 YSYEKL. The CDR3 covers 15 residues. Trimming removed 2 bases from V and 7 bases from J; junction bases left unmatched: 6. In DNA, the CDR3 is TGCGCCAGCAGCCAAAGGTGGACTAGCGATAATGAGCAGTTCTTC. Translating gives CASSQRWTSDNEQFF.

The chain is built from TRBV5-5 and TRBJ1-1; no clear D. With 1 base removed from V and 8 bases from J, the gap between germline ends came to 18 bases. There are 15 residues in the CDR3. CDR1 is SGHKS, CDR2 YYEKEE, per germline (reference sequence). CDR3 nucleotide sequence: TGTGCCAGCAGCTTGTCTCTGGCCCCTGGGCTCGAAGCTTTCTTT. It is translated as CASSLSLAPGLEAFF.

The V gene is TRBV3-1 (or the pseudogene TRBV3-2), the J gene TRBJ1-1; 7 bases line up with TRBD1. Germline loops: CDR1 LGHDT, CDR2 YNNKEL (reference sequence). The CDR3 is 15 residues long. V lost 4 bases to trimming and J lost 0 bases; unmatched junction nucleotides: 5. The CDR3 DNA reads as TGTGCCAGCAGCCCCCTGGGACAGCTGAACACTGAAGCTTTCTTT. Translation gives CASSPLGQLNTEAFF.

The chain recombines TRBV6-5 with TRBJ2-7, with TRBD1 matching over 7 bases. Germline V gene data show CDR1 as MNHEY and CDR2 as SVGAGI. This CDR3 region has 12 residues. V lost 10 bases, J lost 1 base, and 4 bases stayed unmatched. The CDR3 DNA is TGTGCCACCCACAGGGGTTCCTACGAGCAGTACTTC. Residues: CATHRGSYEQYF.